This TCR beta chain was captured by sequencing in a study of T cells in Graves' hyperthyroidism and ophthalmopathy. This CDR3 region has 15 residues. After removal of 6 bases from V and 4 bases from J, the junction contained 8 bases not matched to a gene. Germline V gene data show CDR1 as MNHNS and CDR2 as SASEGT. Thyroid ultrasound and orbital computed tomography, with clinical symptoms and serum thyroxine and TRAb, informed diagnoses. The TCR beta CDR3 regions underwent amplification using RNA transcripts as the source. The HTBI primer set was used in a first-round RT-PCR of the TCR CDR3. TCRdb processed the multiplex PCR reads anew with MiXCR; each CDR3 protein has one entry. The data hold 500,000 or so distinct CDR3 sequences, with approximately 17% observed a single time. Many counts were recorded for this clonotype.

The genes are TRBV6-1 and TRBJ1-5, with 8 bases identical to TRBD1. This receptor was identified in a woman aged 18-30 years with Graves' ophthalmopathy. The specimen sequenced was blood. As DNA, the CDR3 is TGTGCCAGCAGACCCTCAGGGGGCGCGAATCAGCCCCAGCATTTT. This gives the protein CASRPSGGANQPQHF.